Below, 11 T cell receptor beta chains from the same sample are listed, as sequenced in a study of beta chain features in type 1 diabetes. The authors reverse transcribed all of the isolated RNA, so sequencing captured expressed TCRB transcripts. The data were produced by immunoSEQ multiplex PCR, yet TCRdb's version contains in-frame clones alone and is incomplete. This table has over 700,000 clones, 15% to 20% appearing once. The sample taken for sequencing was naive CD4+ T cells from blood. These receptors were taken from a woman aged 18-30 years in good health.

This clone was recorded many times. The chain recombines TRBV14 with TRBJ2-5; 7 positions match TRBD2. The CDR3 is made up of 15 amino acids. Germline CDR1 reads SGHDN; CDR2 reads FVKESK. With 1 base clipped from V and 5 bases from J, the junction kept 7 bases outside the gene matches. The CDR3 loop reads CASSQGAGPPETQYF. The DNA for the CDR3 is TGTGCCAGCAGCCAAGGAGCGGGGCCCCCGGAGACCCAGTACTTC. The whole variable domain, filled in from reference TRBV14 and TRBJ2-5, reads EAGVTQFPSHSVIEKGQTVTLRCDPISGHDNLYWYRRVMGKEIKFLLHFVKESKQDESGMPNNRFLAERTGGTYSTLKVQPAELEDSGVYFCASSQGAGPPETQYFGPGTRLLVL.

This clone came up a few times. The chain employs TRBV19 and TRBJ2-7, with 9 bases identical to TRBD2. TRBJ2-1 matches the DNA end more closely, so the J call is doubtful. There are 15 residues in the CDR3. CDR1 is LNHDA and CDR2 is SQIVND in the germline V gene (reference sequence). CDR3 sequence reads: CASSPRAGGYNEQFF. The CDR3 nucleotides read TGTGCCAGTAGCCCTCGAGCGGGAGGATACAATGAGCAGTTCTTC.

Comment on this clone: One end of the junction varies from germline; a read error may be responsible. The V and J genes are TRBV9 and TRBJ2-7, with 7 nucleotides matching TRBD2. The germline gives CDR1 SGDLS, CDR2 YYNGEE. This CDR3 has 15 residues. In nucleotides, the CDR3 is TGTGCCAGCAGCCCGGGGACTACACTCAGCTACGGGCAGTACTTC. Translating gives CASSPGTTLSYGQYF.

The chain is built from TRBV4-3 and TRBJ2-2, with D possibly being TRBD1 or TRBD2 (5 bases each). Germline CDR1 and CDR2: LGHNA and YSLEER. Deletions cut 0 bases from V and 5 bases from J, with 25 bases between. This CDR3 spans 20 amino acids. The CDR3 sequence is CASSQEPRRLAFWGTGELFF. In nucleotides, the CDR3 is TGCGCCAGCAGCCAAGAGCCGAGGAGATTAGCGTTTTGGGGGACCGGGGAGCTGTTTTTT.

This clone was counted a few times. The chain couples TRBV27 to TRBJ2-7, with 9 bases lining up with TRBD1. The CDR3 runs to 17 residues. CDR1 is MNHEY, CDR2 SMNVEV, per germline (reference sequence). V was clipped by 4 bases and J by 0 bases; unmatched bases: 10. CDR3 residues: CASSSQTGGTVSYEQYF. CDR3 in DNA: TGTGCCAGCAGTTCCCAGACAGGGGGGACCGTCTCCTACGAGCAGTACTTC.

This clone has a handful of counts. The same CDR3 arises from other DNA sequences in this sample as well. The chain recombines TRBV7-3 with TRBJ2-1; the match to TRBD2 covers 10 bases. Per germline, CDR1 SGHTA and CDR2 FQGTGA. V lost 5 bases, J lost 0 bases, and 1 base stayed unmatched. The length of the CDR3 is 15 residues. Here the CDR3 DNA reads TGTGCCAGCAGCCTAGCGGGAGCCTCCTACAATGAGCAGTTCTTC. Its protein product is CASSLAGASYNEQFF.

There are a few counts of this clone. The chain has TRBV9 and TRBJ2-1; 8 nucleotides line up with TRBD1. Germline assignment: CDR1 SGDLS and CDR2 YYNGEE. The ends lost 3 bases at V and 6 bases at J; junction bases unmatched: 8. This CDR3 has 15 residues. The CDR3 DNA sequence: TGTGCCAGCAGCGGGGGCGGGACAGGACTCAATGAGCAGTTCTTC. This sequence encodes CASSGGGTGLNEQFF.

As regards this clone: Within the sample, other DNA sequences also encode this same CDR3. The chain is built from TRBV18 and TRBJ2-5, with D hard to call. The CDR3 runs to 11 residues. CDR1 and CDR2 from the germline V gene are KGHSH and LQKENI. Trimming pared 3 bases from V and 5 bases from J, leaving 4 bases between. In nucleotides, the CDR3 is TGTGCCAGCTCACCGTCCGAGACCCAGTACTTC. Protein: CASSPSETQYF. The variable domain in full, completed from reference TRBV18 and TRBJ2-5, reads NAGVMQNPRHLVRRRGQEARLRCSPMKGHSHVYWYRQLPEEGLKFMVYLQKENIIDESGMPKERFSAEFPKEGPSILRIQQVVRGDSAAYFCASSPSETQYFGPGTRLLVL.

In DNA, the CDR3 is TGCGCCAGCAGCTTGGGCACCAGGAGCTCTGGAAACACCATATATTTT. Amino acid sequence: CASSLGTRSSGNTIYF. The chain employs TRBV5-1 and TRBJ1-3; D call uncertain. Germline V gene sequence: CDR1 SGHRS, CDR2 YFSETQ. V gave up 0 bases and J gave up 0 bases, with 10 bases separating them. The CDR3 covers 16 residues.

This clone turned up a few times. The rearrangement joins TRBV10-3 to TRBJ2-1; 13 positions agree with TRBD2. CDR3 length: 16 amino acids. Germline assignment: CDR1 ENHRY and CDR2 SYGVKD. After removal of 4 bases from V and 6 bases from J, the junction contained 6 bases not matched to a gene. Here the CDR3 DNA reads TGTGCCATCAGTGGTACTAGCGGGAGGGAGGTCAATGAGCAGTTCTTC. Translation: CAISGTSGREVNEQFF.

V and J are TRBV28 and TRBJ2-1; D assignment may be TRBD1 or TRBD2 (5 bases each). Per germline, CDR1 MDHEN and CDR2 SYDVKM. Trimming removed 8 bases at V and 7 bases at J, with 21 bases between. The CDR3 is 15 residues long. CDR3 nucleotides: TGTGCCAGCTCCTCTGGGCCGGCAGAGGGGAATGAGCAGTTCTTC. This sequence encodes CASSSGPAEGNEQFF.